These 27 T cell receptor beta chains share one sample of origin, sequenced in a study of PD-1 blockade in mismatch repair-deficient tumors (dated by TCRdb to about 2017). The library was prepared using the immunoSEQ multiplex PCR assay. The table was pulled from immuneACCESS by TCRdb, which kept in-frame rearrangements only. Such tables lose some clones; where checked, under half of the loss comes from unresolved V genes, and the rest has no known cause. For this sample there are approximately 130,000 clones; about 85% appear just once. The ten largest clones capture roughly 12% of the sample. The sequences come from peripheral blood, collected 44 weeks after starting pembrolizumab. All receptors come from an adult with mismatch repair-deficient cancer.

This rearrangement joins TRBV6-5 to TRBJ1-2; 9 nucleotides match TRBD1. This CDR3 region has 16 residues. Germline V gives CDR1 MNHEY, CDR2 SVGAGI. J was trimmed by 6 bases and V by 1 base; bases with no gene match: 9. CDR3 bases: TGTGCCAGCAGTTACTTATCAAGGGACAGGGCGAATGGCTACACCTTC. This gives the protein CASSYLSRDRANGYTF.

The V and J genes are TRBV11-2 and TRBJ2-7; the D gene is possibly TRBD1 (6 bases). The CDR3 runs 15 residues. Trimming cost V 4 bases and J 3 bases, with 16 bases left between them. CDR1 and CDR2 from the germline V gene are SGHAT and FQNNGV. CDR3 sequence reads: CASSSRLLDSYEQYF. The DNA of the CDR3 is TGTGCCAGCAGCTCCCGATTATTGGACAGCTACGAGCAGTACTTC.

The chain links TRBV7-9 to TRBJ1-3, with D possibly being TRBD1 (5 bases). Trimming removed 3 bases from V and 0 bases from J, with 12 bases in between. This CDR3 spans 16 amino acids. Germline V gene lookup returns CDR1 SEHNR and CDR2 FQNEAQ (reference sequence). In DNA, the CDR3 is TGTGCCAGCAGCTTGCCCGACAGACACTCTGGAAACACCATATATTTT. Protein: CASSLPDRHSGNTIYF. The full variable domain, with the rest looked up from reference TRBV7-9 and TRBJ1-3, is DTGVSQNPRHKITKRGQNVTFRCDPISEHNRLYWYRQTLGQGPEFLTYFQNEAQLEKSRLLSDRFSAERPKGSFSTLEIQRTEQGDSAMYLCASSLPDRHSGNTIYFGEGSWLTVV.

DNA for the CDR3: TGTGCCAGCAGGGCCATCGGGACGGGCACTGAAGCTTTCTTT. Protein sequence: CASRAIGTGTEAFF. The chain links TRBV9 to TRBJ1-1, with D possibly TRBD1 on 5 matching bases. Per the germline V gene, CDR1 is SGDLS and CDR2 is YYNGEE. V lost 5 bases and J 4 bases, leaving 15 bases between the germline ends. The CDR3 is 14 residues long.

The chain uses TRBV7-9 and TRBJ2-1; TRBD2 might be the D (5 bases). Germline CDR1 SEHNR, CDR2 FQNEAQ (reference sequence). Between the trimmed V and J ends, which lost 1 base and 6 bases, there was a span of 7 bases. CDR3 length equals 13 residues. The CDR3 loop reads CASSLGSANEQFF. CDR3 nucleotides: TGTGCCAGCAGCTTAGGTAGCGCCAATGAGCAGTTCTTC.

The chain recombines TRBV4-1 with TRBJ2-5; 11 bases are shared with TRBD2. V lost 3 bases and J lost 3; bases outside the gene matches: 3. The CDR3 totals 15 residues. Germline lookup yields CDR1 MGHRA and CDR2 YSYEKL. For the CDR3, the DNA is TGCGCCAGCAGCCATAGCGGGAGGGTCGAAGAGACCCAGTACTTC. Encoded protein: CASSHSGRVEETQYF.

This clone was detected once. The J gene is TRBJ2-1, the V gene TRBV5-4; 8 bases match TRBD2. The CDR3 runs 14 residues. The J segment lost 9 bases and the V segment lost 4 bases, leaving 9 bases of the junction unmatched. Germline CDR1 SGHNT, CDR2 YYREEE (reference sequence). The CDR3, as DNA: TGTGCCAGCAGCACGGGACTAGACGGGAGTGAGCAGTTCTTC. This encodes CASSTGLDGSEQFF.

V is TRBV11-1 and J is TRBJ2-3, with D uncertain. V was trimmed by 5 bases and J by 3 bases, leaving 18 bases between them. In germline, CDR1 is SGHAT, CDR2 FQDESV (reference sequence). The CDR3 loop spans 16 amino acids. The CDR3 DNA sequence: TGTGCCAGCAGCCCAGTGAAAACACACGGGACAGATACGCAGTATTTT. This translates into CASSPVKTHGTDTQYF. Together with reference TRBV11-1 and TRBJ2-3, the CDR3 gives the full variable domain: EAEVAQSPRYKITEKSQAVAFWCDPISGHATLYWYRQILGQGPELLVQFQDESVVDDSQLPKDRFSAERLKGVDSTLKIQPAELGDSAMYLCASSPVKTHGTDTQYFGPGTRLTVL.

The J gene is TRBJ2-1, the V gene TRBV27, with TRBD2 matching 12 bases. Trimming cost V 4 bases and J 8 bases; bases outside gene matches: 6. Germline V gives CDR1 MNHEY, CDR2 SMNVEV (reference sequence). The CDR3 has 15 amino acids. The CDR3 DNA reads TGTGCCAGCAGTTCGACTAGCGGGAGACGCGATGAGCAGTTCTTC. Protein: CASSSTSGRRDEQFF.

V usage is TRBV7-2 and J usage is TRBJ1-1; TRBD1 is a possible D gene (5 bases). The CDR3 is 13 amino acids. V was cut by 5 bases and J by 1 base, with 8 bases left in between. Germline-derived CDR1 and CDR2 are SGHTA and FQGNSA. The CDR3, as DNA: TGTGCCAGCAGCCCGGGACGGAACACTGAAGCTTTCTTT. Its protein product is CASSPGRNTEAFF.

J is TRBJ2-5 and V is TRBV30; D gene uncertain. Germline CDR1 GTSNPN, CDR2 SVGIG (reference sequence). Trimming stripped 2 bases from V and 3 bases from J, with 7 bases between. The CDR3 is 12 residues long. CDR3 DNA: TGTGCCTGGAGTCCAGGTAAAGAGACCCAGTACTTC. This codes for CAWSPGKETQYF.

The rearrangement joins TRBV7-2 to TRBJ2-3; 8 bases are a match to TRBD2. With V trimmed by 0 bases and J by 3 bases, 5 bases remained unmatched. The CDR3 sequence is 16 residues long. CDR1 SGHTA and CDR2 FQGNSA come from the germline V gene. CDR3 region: CASSLAGTRKTDTQYF. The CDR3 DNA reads TGTGCCAGCAGCTTAGCCGGGACTAGGAAAACAGATACGCAGTATTTT.

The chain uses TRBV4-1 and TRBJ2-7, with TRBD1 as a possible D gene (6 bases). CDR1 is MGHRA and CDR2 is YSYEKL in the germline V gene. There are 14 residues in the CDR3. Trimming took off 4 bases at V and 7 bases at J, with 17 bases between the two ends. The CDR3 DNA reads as TGCGCCAGCAGCCCAGGGACAATACCGGAGGAGCAGTACTTC. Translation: CASSPGTIPEEQYF.

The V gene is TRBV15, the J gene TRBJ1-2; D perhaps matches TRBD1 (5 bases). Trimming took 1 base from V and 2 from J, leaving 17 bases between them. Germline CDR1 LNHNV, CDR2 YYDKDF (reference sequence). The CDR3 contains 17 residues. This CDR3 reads CATSRVWGERSNYGYTF. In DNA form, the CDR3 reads TGTGCCACCAGCAGAGTATGGGGGGAGAGATCCAACTATGGCTACACCTTC.

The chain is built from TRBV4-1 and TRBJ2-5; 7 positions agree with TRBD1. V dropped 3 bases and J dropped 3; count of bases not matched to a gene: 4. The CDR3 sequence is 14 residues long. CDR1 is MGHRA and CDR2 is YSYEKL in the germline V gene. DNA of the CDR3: TGCGCCAGCAGCCACAGTGACAGGGAAGAGACCCAGTACTTC. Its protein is CASSHSDREETQYF.

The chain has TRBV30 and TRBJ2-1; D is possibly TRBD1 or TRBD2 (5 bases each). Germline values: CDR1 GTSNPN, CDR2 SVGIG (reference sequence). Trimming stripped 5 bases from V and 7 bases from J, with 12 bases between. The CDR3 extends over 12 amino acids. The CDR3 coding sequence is TGTGCCTGGCGGGGCATAGTGAATGAGCAGTTCTTC. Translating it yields CAWRGIVNEQFF.

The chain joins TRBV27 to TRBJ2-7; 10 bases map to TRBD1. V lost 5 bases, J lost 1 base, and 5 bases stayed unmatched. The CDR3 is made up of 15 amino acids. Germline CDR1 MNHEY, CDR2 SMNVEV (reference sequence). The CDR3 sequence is CASSPDRGSSYEQYF. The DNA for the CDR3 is TGTGCCAGCAGTCCGGACAGGGGGAGTTCCTACGAGCAGTACTTC.

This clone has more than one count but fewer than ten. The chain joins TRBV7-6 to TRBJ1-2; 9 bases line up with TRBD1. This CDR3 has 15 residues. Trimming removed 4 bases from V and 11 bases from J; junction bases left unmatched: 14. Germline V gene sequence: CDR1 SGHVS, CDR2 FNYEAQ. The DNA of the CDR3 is TGTGCCAGCAGCTCCCCGGGACAGGGCATCCGAAAGTACACCTTC. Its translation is CASSSPGQGIRKYTF.

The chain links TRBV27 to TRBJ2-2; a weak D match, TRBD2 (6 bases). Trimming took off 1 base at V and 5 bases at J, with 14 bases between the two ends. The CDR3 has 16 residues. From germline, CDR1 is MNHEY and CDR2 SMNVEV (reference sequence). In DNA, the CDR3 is TGTGCCAGCAGTTTATGGGGAGGCAAAGGGACCGGGGAGCTGTTTTTT. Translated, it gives CASSLWGGKGTGELFF.

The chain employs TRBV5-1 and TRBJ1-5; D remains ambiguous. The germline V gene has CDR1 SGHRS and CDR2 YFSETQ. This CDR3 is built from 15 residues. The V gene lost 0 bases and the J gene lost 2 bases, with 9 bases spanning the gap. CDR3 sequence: CASSLARAGNQPQHF. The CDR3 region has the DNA TGCGCCAGCAGCTTGGCTAGGGCGGGCAATCAGCCCCAGCATTTT. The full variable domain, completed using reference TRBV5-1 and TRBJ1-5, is KAGVTQTPRYLIKTRGQQVTLSCSPISGHRSVSWYQQTPGQGLQFLFEYFSETQRNKGNFPGRFSGRQFSNSRSEMNVSTLELGDSALYLCASSLARAGNQPQHFGDGTRLSIL.

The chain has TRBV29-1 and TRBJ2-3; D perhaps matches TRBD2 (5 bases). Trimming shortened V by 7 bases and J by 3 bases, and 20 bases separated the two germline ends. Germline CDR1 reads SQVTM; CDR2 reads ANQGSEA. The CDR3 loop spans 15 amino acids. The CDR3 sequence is CSALLRVWGTDTQYF. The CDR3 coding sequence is TGCAGCGCTCTGCTGCGGGTGTGGGGAACAGATACGCAGTATTTT.

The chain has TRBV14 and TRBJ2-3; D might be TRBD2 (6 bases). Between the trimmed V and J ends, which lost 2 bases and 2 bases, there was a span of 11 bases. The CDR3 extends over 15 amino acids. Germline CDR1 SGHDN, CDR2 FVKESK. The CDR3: CASSQWRGITDTQYF. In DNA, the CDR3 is TGTGCCAGCAGCCAATGGCGGGGAATCACAGATACGCAGTATTTT.

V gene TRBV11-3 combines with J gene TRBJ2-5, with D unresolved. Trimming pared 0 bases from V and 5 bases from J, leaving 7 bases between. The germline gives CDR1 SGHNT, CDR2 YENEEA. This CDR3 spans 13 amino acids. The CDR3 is CASSLEGWETQYF. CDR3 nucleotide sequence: TGTGCCAGCAGCTTAGAAGGTTGGGAGACCCAGTACTTC.

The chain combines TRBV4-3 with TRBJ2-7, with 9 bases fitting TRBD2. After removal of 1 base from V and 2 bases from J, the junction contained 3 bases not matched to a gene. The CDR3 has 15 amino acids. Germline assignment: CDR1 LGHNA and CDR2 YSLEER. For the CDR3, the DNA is TGCGCCAGCAGCCAAGTGATAGCGGGGGCCTACGAGCAGTACTTC. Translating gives CASSQVIAGAYEQYF.

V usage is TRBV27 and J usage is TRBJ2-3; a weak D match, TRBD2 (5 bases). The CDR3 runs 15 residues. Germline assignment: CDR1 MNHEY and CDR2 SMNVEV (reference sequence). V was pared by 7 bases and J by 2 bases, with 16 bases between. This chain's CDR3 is CASKSWSGPTDTQYF. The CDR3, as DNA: TGTGCCAGCAAAAGTTGGAGCGGACCCACAGATACGCAGTATTTT.

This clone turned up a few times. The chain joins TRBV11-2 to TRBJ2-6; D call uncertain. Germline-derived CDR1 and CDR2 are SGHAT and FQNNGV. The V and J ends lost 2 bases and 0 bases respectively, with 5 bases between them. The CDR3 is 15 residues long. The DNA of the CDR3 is TGTGCCAGCAGCTTATTCGGCTCTGGGGCCAACGTCCTGACTTTC. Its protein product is CASSLFGSGANVLTF.

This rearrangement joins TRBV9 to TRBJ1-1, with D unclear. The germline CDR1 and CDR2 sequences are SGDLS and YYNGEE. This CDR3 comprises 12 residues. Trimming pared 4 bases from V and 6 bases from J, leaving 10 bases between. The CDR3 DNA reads TGTGCCAGCAGCCTAAACAGCCCTGAAGCTTTCTTT. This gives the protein CASSLNSPEAFF.